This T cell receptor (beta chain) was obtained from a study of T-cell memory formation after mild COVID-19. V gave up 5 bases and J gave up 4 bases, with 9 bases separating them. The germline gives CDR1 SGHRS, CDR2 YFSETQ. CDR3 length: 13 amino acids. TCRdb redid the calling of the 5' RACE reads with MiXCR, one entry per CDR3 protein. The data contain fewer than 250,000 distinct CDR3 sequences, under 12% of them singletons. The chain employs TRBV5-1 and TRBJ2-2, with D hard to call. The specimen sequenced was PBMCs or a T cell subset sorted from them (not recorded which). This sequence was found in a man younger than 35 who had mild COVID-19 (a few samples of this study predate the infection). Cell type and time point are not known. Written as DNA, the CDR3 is TGCGCCAGCAGACCCAGAGGCACCGGGGAGCTGTTTTTT. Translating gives CASRPRGTGELFF.